This is a list of T cell receptor beta chains from one sample in a study of blood T cells in healthy people across ages. One entry per CDR3 protein, called by TCRdb with MiXCR from the 5' RACE reads. The table lists 550,000 to 600,000 distinct CDR3 sequences, 27% of them singletons. The specimen was blood. The receptor source for this set is a woman in her 70s in good health. Both conserved end residues are part of each CDR3. The D gene is left open where the match is weak. Some rows mark clone size as missing; the rest say once, few, many or name a class of expanded clone.

j_gene | v_gene | d_gene | abundance | CDR3aa | CDR3nt
TRBJ2-4 | TRBV18 | - | few | CASSPGDLAKNIQYF | TGTGCCAGCTCACCAGGAGATTTAGCCAAAAACATTCAGTACTTC
TRBJ2-1 | TRBV7-2 | TRBD2 | few | CASSVTSGSYNEQFF | TGTGCCAGCAGCGTAACTAGCGGGAGCTACAATGAGCAGTTCTTC
TRBJ1-1 | TRBV5-4 | - | once | CASSLRGPRTEAFF | TGTGCCAGCAGCCTCAGGGGCCCGAGGACTGAAGCTTTCTTT
TRBJ1-2 | TRBV29-1 | - | once | CSVYRPFGGYTF | TGCAGCGTATACAGGCCCTTTGGAGGCTACACCTTC
TRBJ2-3 | TRBV4-1 | - | - | CASSTPTQNTQYF | TGCGCCAGCAGCACACCGACCCAGAATACGCAGTATTTT
TRBJ2-5 | TRBV12-3/TRBV12-4 | - | - | CASSFRESMYQETQYF | TGTGCCAGCAGTTTCCGGGAGAGCATGTACCAAGAGACCCAGTACTTC
TRBJ1-2 | TRBV7-3 | - | - | CASSLRGRANYGYTF | TGTGCCAGCAGCTTAAGGGGCAGGGCTAACTATGGCTACACCTTC
TRBJ1-5 | TRBV20-1 | TRBD1 | - | CSATMGQGNQPQHF | TGCAGTGCCACGATGGGACAGGGCAATCAGCCCCAGCATTTT
TRBJ1-2 | TRBV9 | - | - | CASSPTGPRDYDYTF | TGTGCCAGCAGCCCGACGGGACCTAGAGACTATGACTACACCTTC
TRBJ2-3 | TRBV20-1 | TRBD2 | - | CSARASGTSGGFTDTQYF | TGCAGTGCTAGAGCCTCCGGGACTAGCGGGGGGTTCACAGATACGCAGTATTTT
TRBJ2-7 | TRBV4-1 | - | - | CASSRDSQAYEQYF | TGCGCCAGCAGCCGTGACTCACAGGCGTACGAGCAGTACTTC
TRBJ2-5 | TRBV5-1 | TRBD2 | few | CASSWGLAGVQETQYF | TGCGCCAGCAGCTGGGGATTAGCGGGGGTACAAGAGACCCAGTACTTC
TRBJ1-4 | TRBV11-2 | - | - | CASNPGGGARGEKLFF | TGTGCCAGCAACCCTGGGGGTGGGGCGCGGGGTGAAAAACTGTTTTTT
TRBJ1-2 | TRBV29-1 | TRBD1 | few | CSVGGTGGGDYGYTF | TGCAGCGTTGGAGGGACAGGGGGAGGTGACTATGGCTACACCTTC
TRBJ1-2 | TRBV5-1 | - | - | CASSSPETNYGYTF | TGCGCCAGCAGCAGTCCGGAAACTAACTATGGCTACACCTTC
TRBJ2-7 | TRBV12-3/TRBV12-4 | - | few | CASTANPYGQYF | TGTGCCAGTACTGCCAACCCTTACGGGCAGTACTTC
TRBJ2-1 | TRBV18 | - | once | CASSPPRTYYNEQFF | TGTGCCAGCTCACCACCAAGGACCTACTACAATGAGCAGTTCTTC
TRBJ2-7 | TRBV7-9 | - | many | CASSLDGDEQYF | TGTGCCAGCAGCTTAGATGGAGACGAGCAGTACTTC
TRBJ2-6 | TRBV11-3 | - | - | CASSLIRGSGANVLTF | TGTGCCAGCAGCTTAATTAGGGGCTCTGGGGCCAACGTCCTGACTTTC
TRBJ2-2 | TRBV7-9 | - | - | CASSRVAVGGTSGELFF | TGTGCCAGCAGCCGTGTCGCCGTAGGGGGGACCAGCGGGGAGCTGTTTTTT
TRBJ2-5 | TRBV20-1 | TRBD2 | - | CSANPLAGDGGTQYF | TGCAGTGCTAACCCCTTAGCGGGGGACGGGGGGACCCAGTACTTC
TRBJ1-1 | TRBV6-2/TRBV6-3 | - | few | CASIPHGNTEAFF | TGTGCCAGCATTCCACATGGAAACACTGAAGCTTTCTTT
TRBJ1-1 | TRBV3-1 | - | few | CASSQDQGGTEAFF | TGTGCCAGCAGCCAAGATCAAGGGGGCACTGAAGCTTTCTTT
TRBJ2-5 | TRBV5-1 | TRBD2 | few | CASSLPTGGSAETQYF | TGCGCCAGCAGCTTGCCCACGGGGGGATCCGCAGAGACCCAGTACTTC
TRBJ2-1 | TRBV7-9 | TRBD2 | - | CASSPGGLASVYEQFF | TGTGCCAGCAGCCCTGGGGGACTAGCTTCCGTCTATGAGCAGTTCTTC
TRBJ1-2 | TRBV2 | - | few | CANSGSGTLRYGYTF | TGTGCCAACAGCGGGTCAGGGACCTTACGCTATGGCTACACCTTC
TRBJ2-2 | TRBV6-2/TRBV6-3 | - | - | CASSFPDFTGELFF | TGTGCCAGCAGTTTTCCCGATTTCACCGGGGAGCTGTTTTTT
TRBJ2-5 | TRBV20-1 | - | - | CSAPVVQETQYF | TGCAGTGCCCCGGTAGTTCAAGAGACCCAGTACTTC
TRBJ2-7 | TRBV7-2 | - | many | CASSLRQLAPSSYEQYF | TGTGCCAGCAGCCTGAGGCAGTTAGCGCCGAGCTCCTACGAGCAGTACTTC
TRBJ2-4 | TRBV18 | - | few | CASSPPSKNIQYF | TGTGCCAGCTCACCACCTTCCAAAAACATTCAGTACTTC
TRBJ1-5 | TRBV12-3/TRBV12-4 | TRBD1 | few | CASSFGQGNNQPQHF | TGTGCCAGCAGTTTCGGACAGGGTAACAATCAGCCCCAGCATTTT
TRBJ2-3 | TRBV7-2 | TRBD2 | - | CASSLIRGGSSDTQYF | TGTGCCAGCAGCTTAATTCGCGGGGGGAGCTCAGATACGCAGTATTTT
TRBJ2-7 | TRBV3-1 | TRBD2 | few | CASSRAGLAYPTYEQYF | TGTGCCAGCAGCAGAGCGGGGCTAGCCTACCCGACCTACGAGCAGTACTTC
TRBJ2-1 | TRBV28 | TRBD2 | - | CASSSSGLAMFF | TGTGCCAGCAGTTCCTCGGGACTAGCCATGTTCTTC
TRBJ1-6 | TRBV4-3 | TRBD1 | - | CASSQGQGLHGNSPLHF | TGCGCCAGCAGCCAAGGACAGGGGTTGCATGGTAATTCACCCCTCCACTTT
TRBJ1-1 | TRBV29-1 | TRBD1 | - | CSGQQGLGTEAFF | TGCAGCGGGCAACAGGGGCTGGGAACTGAAGCTTTCTTT
TRBJ2-5 | TRBV2 | TRBD2 | - | CAIRTRQETQYF | TGTGCCATCAGGACTAGACAAGAGACCCAGTACTTC
TRBJ2-1 | TRBV14 | TRBD2 | - | CASSPPGTTYNEQFF | TGTGCCAGCAGCCCCCCCGGGACTACGTACAATGAGCAGTTCTTC
TRBJ2-1 | TRBV7-3 | TRBD1 | - | CASSPNRDRGRNEQFF | TGTGCCAGCAGCCCCAACCGGGACAGGGGGCGGAATGAGCAGTTCTTC
TRBJ2-7 | TRBV29-1 | TRBD1 | few | CSVGTGSYEQYF | TGCAGCGTTGGGACAGGGTCCTACGAGCAGTACTTC